This T cell receptor (beta chain) was recovered during a study of shared clonotypes between healthy human individuals. Across the whole study: Sampling drew on donors who were a couple of women and three men aged 18 to 49. There were three CD4 naive, three CD4 memory, two CD8 naive and one CD8 memory plates per donor. Study-level results: Naive subsets generally exceeded memory subsets in estimated richness. Sampling was confined to blood; repertoires within tissues likely differ.

As for this clone: Its target is unknown.

Data came from immunoSEQ multiplex PCR; TCRdb stores just in-frame clones and leaves some out. The profile shows over 2,000,000 clones, 80% to 95% of them singletons. Deletions cut 5 bases from V and 1 base from J, with 12 bases between. The CDR3 loop spans 14 amino acids. CDR1 SGHNT and CDR2 YENEEA come from the germline V gene. Naive CD8 populations comprised CD45RO-negative cells positively selected for CCR7, excluding terminally differentiated effector memory CD45RA+ cells. The sample comprised naive CD8+ T cells from PBMCs. The sequence came from a man between 18 and 29 years old in good health. Some clones in this sample may be carry-over from other donors' samples. The chain is built from TRBV11-3 and TRBJ2-7, with a weak D call TRBD1 (5 bases). The CDR3 reads CASSPRDRSYEQYF. CDR3 nucleotides: TGTGCCAGCAGCCCGCGAGACAGATCCTACGAGCAGTACTTC. Based on the CDR3 plus reference TRBV11-3 and TRBJ2-7, the full variable domain is EAGVVQSPRYKIIEKKQPVAFWCNPISGHNTLYWYLQNLGQGPELLIRYENEEAVDDSQLPKDRFSAERLKGVDSTLKIQPAELGDSAVYLCASSPRDRSYEQYFGPGTRLTVT.